Sequencing of this T cell receptor beta chain was carried out in a study of shared clonotypes between healthy human individuals. Study-wide points: Larger estimated richness was generally seen in naive subsets than in memory subsets.

This clone was seen once. Its specificity is unknown. Sequenced by immunoSEQ multiplex PCR; TCRdb stores in-frame clones only, minus some. The sample contains 2 million to 2.5 million clones, more than 90% of which appear only once. This receptor was obtained from a man aged 18 to 30 in good health. Specimen: naive CD4+ T cells sorted from blood. The sample's subset: CD45RA+ positively selected.

CDR3 in amino acids: CASSPYPDTYEQYF. CDR3 sequence (DNA): TGTGCCAGCAGCCCATACCCGGATACCTACGAGCAGTACTTC. The rearrangement joins TRBV7-9 to TRBJ2-7; D call uncertain. Germline V gives CDR1 SEHNR, CDR2 FQNEAQ (reference sequence). Deletions cut 5 bases from V and 2 bases from J, with 13 bases between. The CDR3 is 14 residues long.